This T cell receptor beta chain was sequenced during a study of response to subunit inactivated influenza vaccine. General study points: Every seasonal influenza vaccination brings in few new T cells, the authors suggested.

One entry per CDR3 protein, called by TCRdb with MiXCR from the RT-PCR reads. The table includes about 310,000 distinct CDR3 sequences, roughly 22% detected once. Regarding this clonotype: Antigen specificity is unknown.

The sequence derives from a man aged 50-75 years who received an inactivated influenza vaccine. The specimen comprised PBMCs from blood, sampled 21 months after vaccination.

The CDR3 here is CASSRGPGGTEAFF. The CDR3 DNA sequence: TGTGCCAGCAGCCGGGGGCCAGGGGGTACTGAAGCTTTCTTT. The rearrangement uses TRBV11-2 and TRBJ1-1, with 7 bases that match TRBD1. Germline V lookup: CDR1 SGHAT, CDR2 FQNNGV. With 5 bases clipped from V and 5 bases from J, the junction kept 8 bases outside the gene matches. The CDR3 sequence is 14 residues long.